This T cell receptor beta chain emerged from a study of shared clonotypes between healthy human individuals. Only in-frame clones appear in the TCRdb table, and some are missing; sequencing was by immunoSEQ multiplex PCR. Of around 700,000 clones listed, around two thirds are singletons. This TCR derives from a woman aged 30 to 39 in good health. The sequenced sample was memory CD4+ T cells sorted from blood. Specified subset: CD45RA-negative fraction.

The CDR3 DNA sequence: TGCGCCAGCACTGGTGCGGCGGGAGCACGAGAGACCCAGTACTTC. It is translated as CASTGAAGARETQYF. The chain uses TRBV5-1 and TRBJ2-5, with 7 nucleotides matching TRBD2. With 6 bases clipped from V and 4 bases from J, the junction kept 12 bases outside the gene matches. Germline loops: CDR1 SGHRS, CDR2 YFSETQ. The CDR3 has 15 amino acids.